These 24 T cell receptor beta chains were sequenced from one sample in a study of cytomegalovirus exposure and HLA in healthy donors. Produced via immunoSEQ multiplex PCR; TCRdb's table is partial and in-frame only. This sample has about 84,000 clones, with about nine tenths found just once. Sequenced sample: PBMCs. These receptors were obtained from a man aged 25-45 years in good health and CMV-seronegative.

The rearrangement uses TRBV4-2 and TRBJ2-7, with TRBD2 matching over 8 bases. Unmatched junction bases numbered 9, after V lost 1 base and J lost 4 bases. CDR3 length: 16 amino acids. Germline V CDR1 and CDR2: LGHNA, YNFKEQ. DNA for the CDR3: TGTGCCAGCAGCCAAGGAGCCGAAAAGCGGGGGTACGAGCAGTACTTC. Its protein is CASSQGAEKRGYEQYF.

J is TRBJ2-1 and V is TRBV28, with 10 bases matching TRBD2. There are 14 residues in the CDR3. Germline CDR1 is MDHEN and CDR2 is SYDVKM. V lost 7 bases, J lost 7 bases, and 7 bases stayed unmatched. The CDR3, as DNA: TGTGCCAGCACCCGGGGACTAGCGAATAATGAGCAGTTCTTC. This translates into CASTRGLANNEQFF.

This rearrangement joins TRBV2 to TRBJ2-1, with TRBD2 as a possible D gene (6 bases). The CDR3 runs to 13 residues. The germline V gene encodes CDR1 SNHLY and CDR2 FYNNEI. V gave up 4 bases and J gave up 7 bases, with 11 bases separating them. CDR3 region: CASSATSSNEQFF. Written as DNA, the CDR3 is TGTGCCAGCAGTGCGACTAGTTCGAATGAGCAGTTCTTC.

The chain combines TRBV7-9 with TRBJ2-5; 10 nucleotides agree with TRBD2. The length of the CDR3 is 14 residues. CDR1 is SEHNR and CDR2 is FQNEAQ in the germline V gene (reference sequence). The V and J ends lost 5 bases and 5 bases, in that order; junction bases with no gene match: 5. The CDR3 sequence: CASSQREGLETQYF. In DNA form, the CDR3 reads TGTGCCAGCAGCCAGCGGGAGGGCCTGGAGACCCAGTACTTC. The variable domain in full, with the rest retrieved from reference TRBV7-9 and TRBJ2-5, is DTGVSQNPRHKITKRGQNVTFRCDPISEHNRLYWYRQTLGQGPEFLTYFQNEAQLEKSRLLSDRFSAERPKGSFSTLEIQRTEQGDSAMYLCASSQREGLETQYFGPGTRLLVL.

The J gene is TRBJ2-4, the V gene TRBV11-1; weak D call: TRBD2 (6 bases). Germline V gene data show CDR1 as SGHAT and CDR2 as FQDESV (reference sequence). With 5 bases removed from V and 5 bases from J, the gap between germline ends came to 13 bases. The CDR3 is made up of 14 amino acids. CDR3 residues: CASSLGLRENIQYF. The DNA of the CDR3 is TGTGCCAGCAGCCTCGGACTACGGGAAAACATTCAGTACTTC. The full variable domain, in which reference TRBV11-1 and TRBJ2-4 provide the parts outside the CDR3, is EAEVAQSPRYKITEKSQAVAFWCDPISGHATLYWYRQILGQGPELLVQFQDESVVDDSQLPKDRFSAERLKGVDSTLKIQPAELGDSAMYLCASSLGLRENIQYFGAGTRLSVL.

The gene calls are TRBV27 and TRBJ1-2; TRBD1 matches 8 bases. CDR3 size: 15 residues. The V and J ends lost 4 bases and 1 base, in that order; junction bases with no gene match: 5. From germline, CDR1 is MNHEY and CDR2 SMNVEV (reference sequence). The CDR3 sequence: CASSSRQGINYGYTF. CDR3 bases: TGTGCCAGCAGTTCTAGACAGGGGATTAACTATGGCTACACCTTC.

This chain connects TRBV7-6 to TRBJ2-5; TRBD1 matches at 7 bases. Trimming removed 5 bases from V and 5 bases from J; junction bases left unmatched: 11. Germline V gene lookup returns CDR1 SGHVS and CDR2 FNYEAQ. The CDR3 totals 15 residues. CDR3 amino acids: CASSNALTGTETQYF. In nucleotides, the CDR3 is TGTGCCAGCAGCAACGCCCTGACAGGGACGGAGACCCAGTACTTC.

The chain combines TRBV7-8 with TRBJ2-7; weak D call: TRBD1 (6 bases). V was shortened by 11 bases and J by 3 bases, with 14 bases between the two germline ends. The CDR3 totals 12 residues. CDR1 and CDR2 from the germline V gene are SGHVS and FQNEAQ. The CDR3 reads CAVRDTNYEQYF. Written as DNA, the CDR3 is TGTGCCGTACGGGACACCAACTACGAGCAGTACTTC.

This chain links TRBV28 with TRBJ1-5; perhaps TRBD1 as D (6 bases). Germline CDR1 is MDHEN and CDR2 is SYDVKM. The CDR3 totals 19 residues. V was cut by 4 bases and J by 0 bases, with 22 bases left in between. CDR3 in amino acids: CASSSPSEDRTYSNQPQHF. CDR3 coding DNA: TGTGCCAGCAGTTCCCCGAGCGAAGACAGGACATATAGCAATCAGCCCCAGCATTTT.

The rearrangement uses TRBV19 and TRBJ2-7; 11 bases match TRBD1. The CDR3 consists of 14 residues. Germline V CDR1 and CDR2: LNHDA, SQIVND (reference sequence). Trimming took 4 bases from V and 2 from J; bases not matched to a gene: 1. CDR3 residues: CASSKGQGAYEQYF. CDR3 bases: TGTGCCAGTAGTAAGGGACAGGGGGCCTACGAGCAGTACTTC.

The CDR3 region is CASSNGQGAYLIDRNQPQHF. CDR3 nucleotides: TGTGCCAGTAGTAATGGACAGGGGGCCTACTTGATAGACCGCAATCAGCCCCAGCATTTT. This chain connects TRBV19 to TRBJ1-5; TRBD1 agrees at 11 bases. Germline CDR1 LNHDA, CDR2 SQIVND (reference sequence). The ends lost 4 bases at V and 2 bases at J; junction bases unmatched: 16. CDR3 length: 20 residues.

This clone was counted once. The CDR3 nucleotides are TGTGCCAGCAGCCCCCGGACTAGCGGGGGCTACGAGCAGTACTTC. The encoded protein is CASSPRTSGGYEQYF. The chain joins TRBV7-9 to TRBJ2-7; TRBD2 matches at 13 bases. There are 15 residues in the CDR3. CDR1 SEHNR and CDR2 FQNEAQ come from the germline V gene (reference sequence). Germline trimming cut 5 bases from V and 3 bases from J; bases unmatched to any gene: 4. The whole variable domain, filled in from reference TRBV7-9 and TRBJ2-7, reads DTGVSQNPRHKITKRGQNVTFRCDPISEHNRLYWYRQTLGQGPEFLTYFQNEAQLEKSRLLSDRFSAERPKGSFSTLEIQRTEQGDSAMYLCASSPRTSGGYEQYFGPGTRLTVT.

CDR3 amino acids: CASSIEPGQYTGELFF. The CDR3 nucleotides are TGTGCCAGCAGCATCGAACCGGGACAGTACACCGGGGAGCTGTTTTTT. The chain joins TRBV5-4 to TRBJ2-2, with 7 bases identical to TRBD1. The CDR3 length is 16 residues. V dropped 4 bases and J dropped 3; count of bases not matched to a gene: 9. CDR1 and CDR2 (germline): SGHNT, YYREEE (reference sequence).

This clone was recorded once. The chain links TRBV11-2 to TRBJ2-5; no firm D call. The V and J ends lost 1 base and 7 bases respectively, with 13 bases between them. CDR1 and CDR2 from the germline V gene are SGHAT and FQNNGV. This CDR3 region has 14 residues. CDR3 protein: CASSLGRSLTTQYF. In nucleotides, the CDR3 is TGTGCCAGCAGCTTAGGTCGTTCCCTAACGACCCAGTACTTC.

The rearrangement joins TRBV7-2 to TRBJ2-3; 9 bases map to TRBD2. The germline V gene has CDR1 SGHTA and CDR2 FQGNSA. The CDR3 extends over 17 amino acids. V gave up 5 bases and J gave up 4 bases; unmatched junction bases: 13. The CDR3 here is CASSPGSGRLDADTQYF. The CDR3 DNA reads TGTGCCAGCAGCCCCGGCAGCGGGAGGCTCGACGCAGATACGCAGTATTTT. Looking up the rest from reference TRBV7-2 and TRBJ2-3 gives the full variable domain: GAGVSQSPSNKVTEKGKDVELRCDPISGHTALYWYRQSLGQGLEFLIYFQGNSAPDKSGLPSDRFSAERTGGSVSTLTIQRTQQEDSAVYLCASSPGSGRLDADTQYFGPGTRLTVL.

The table lists this clone with a count of one. V gene TRBV11-1 combines with J gene TRBJ2-5, with D possibly TRBD2 on 5 matching bases. The germline CDR1 and CDR2 sequences are SGHAT and FQDESV (reference sequence). The CDR3 extends over 14 amino acids. V was shortened by 7 bases and J by 4 bases, with 16 bases between the two germline ends. This CDR3 reads CASTIGLQAETQYF. In nucleotides, the CDR3 is TGTGCCAGCACCATCGGACTGCAGGCAGAGACCCAGTACTTC.

The chain joins TRBV25-1 to TRBJ2-7, with 10 bases identical to TRBD2. The J segment lost 2 bases and the V segment lost 1 base, leaving 11 bases of the junction unmatched. This CDR3 comprises 18 residues. CDR1 is MGHDK and CDR2 is SYGVNS in the germline V gene. The CDR3 loop reads CASSEWFIEREGTYEQYF. CDR3 coding DNA: TGTGCCAGCAGTGAATGGTTCATAGAGCGGGAGGGAACCTACGAGCAGTACTTC.

The chain links TRBV5-1 to TRBJ2-7; no clear D gene. The germline V gene has CDR1 SGHRS and CDR2 YFSETQ. The V and J ends lost 2 bases and 0 bases respectively, with 15 bases between them. This CDR3 is 16 amino acids long. This CDR3 reads CASSFVKSGSSYEQYF. CDR3 nucleotides: TGCGCCAGCAGCTTTGTGAAATCAGGATCCTCCTACGAGCAGTACTTC.

The rearrangement links TRBV28 to TRBJ1-5, with D perhaps TRBD1 (5 bases). Germline loops: CDR1 MDHEN, CDR2 SYDVKM. Deletions cut 1 base from V and 7 bases from J, with 17 bases between. CDR3 length: 16 amino acids. The CDR3 spells CASSLSGRALAQPQHF. The CDR3 DNA reads TGTGCCAGCAGTTTATCAGGCAGGGCCTTGGCGCAGCCCCAGCATTTT.

The chain is built from TRBV5-6 and TRBJ2-5; 8 nucleotides line up with TRBD1. The J segment lost 1 base and the V segment lost 4 bases, leaving 9 bases of the junction unmatched. This CDR3 is built from 16 residues. CDR1 is SGHDT and CDR2 is YYEEEE in the germline V gene. The CDR3 DNA follows: TGTGCCAGCAGCCAGGGACAGGCGACCGTCCAAGAGACCCAGTACTTC. This encodes CASSQGQATVQETQYF.

This chain uses TRBV27 with TRBJ2-3, with 10 bases identical to TRBD2. The CDR3 is 17 residues long. V lost 2 bases to trimming and J lost 7 bases; unmatched junction nucleotides: 12. Germline V gene lookup returns CDR1 MNHEY and CDR2 SMNVEV (reference sequence). CDR3 nucleotides: TGTGCCAGCAGTTTAACAGCGGGAGGGCCTATAAGGAATACGCAGTATTTT. As protein: CASSLTAGGPIRNTQYF.

The chain couples TRBV5-1 to TRBJ1-1; D unresolved. This CDR3 is built from 13 residues. V was clipped by 1 base and J by 4 bases, with 8 bases between them. Germline lookup yields CDR1 SGHRS and CDR2 YFSETQ. CDR3 amino acids: CASSLSRGTEAFF. CDR3 nucleotide sequence: TGCGCCAGCAGCTTGTCCCGGGGCACTGAAGCTTTCTTT.

The chain couples TRBV2 to TRBJ2-7; tentative D call: TRBD1 (5 bases). With 6 bases removed from V and 2 bases from J, the gap between germline ends came to 11 bases. Germline-derived CDR1 and CDR2 are SNHLY and FYNNEI. There are 13 residues in the CDR3. CDR3 sequence: CASSAGFPYEQYF. CDR3 sequence (DNA): TGTGCCAGCAGCGCAGGGTTCCCCTACGAGCAGTACTTC.

The chain combines TRBV27 with TRBJ2-1, with D possibly being TRBD2 (5 bases). From germline, CDR1 is MNHEY and CDR2 SMNVEV (reference sequence). This CDR3 spans 16 amino acids. Deletions cut 4 bases from V and 7 bases from J, with 20 bases between. In DNA, the CDR3 is TGTGCCAGCAGTTCTTCCGGGATAGTGAGGTTGAATGAGCAGTTCTTC. Protein product: CASSSSGIVRLNEQFF.